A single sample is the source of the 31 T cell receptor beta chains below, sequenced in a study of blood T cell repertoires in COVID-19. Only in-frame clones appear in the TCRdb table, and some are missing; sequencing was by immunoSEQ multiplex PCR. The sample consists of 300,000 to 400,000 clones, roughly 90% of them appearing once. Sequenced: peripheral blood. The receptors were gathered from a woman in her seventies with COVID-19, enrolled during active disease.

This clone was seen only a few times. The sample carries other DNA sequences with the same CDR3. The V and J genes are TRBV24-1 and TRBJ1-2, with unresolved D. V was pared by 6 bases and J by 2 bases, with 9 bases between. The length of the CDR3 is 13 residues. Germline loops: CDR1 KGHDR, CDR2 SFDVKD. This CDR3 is CATSRGTNYGYTF. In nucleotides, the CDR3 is TGTGCCACCAGTAGAGGTACAAACTATGGCTACACCTTC.

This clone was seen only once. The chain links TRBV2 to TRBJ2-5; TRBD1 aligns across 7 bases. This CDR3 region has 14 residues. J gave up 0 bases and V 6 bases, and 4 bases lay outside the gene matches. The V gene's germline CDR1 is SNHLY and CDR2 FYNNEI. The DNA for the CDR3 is TGTGCCAGCAGGCTCGGGACAGACCAAGAGACCCAGTACTTC. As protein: CASRLGTDQETQYF.

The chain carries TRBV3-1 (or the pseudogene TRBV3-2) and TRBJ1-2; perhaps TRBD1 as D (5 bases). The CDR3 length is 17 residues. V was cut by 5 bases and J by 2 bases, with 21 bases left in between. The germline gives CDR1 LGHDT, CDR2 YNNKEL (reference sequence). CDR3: CASSRRGGKPRNYGYTF. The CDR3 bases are TGTGCCAGCAGCAGGAGGGGCGGCAAACCACGGAACTATGGCTACACCTTC.

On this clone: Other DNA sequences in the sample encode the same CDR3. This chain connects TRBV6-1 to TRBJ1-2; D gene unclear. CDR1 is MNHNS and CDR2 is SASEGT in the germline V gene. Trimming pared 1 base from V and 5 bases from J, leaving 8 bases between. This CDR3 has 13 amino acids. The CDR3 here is CASSEGRVYGYTF. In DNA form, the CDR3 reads TGTGCCAGCAGTGAAGGTCGGGTATATGGCTACACCTTC.

This chain's CDR3 is CASSPRGGGGSSTDTQYF. The DNA for the CDR3 is TGCGCCAGCAGCCCCCGGGGGGGCGGGGGGTCTAGCACAGATACGCAGTATTTT. This chain uses TRBV5-1 with TRBJ2-3, with 8 bases identical to TRBD2. J gave up 0 bases and V 4 bases, and 13 bases lay outside the gene matches. CDR1 and CDR2 from the germline V gene are SGHRS and YFSETQ. The CDR3 loop spans 18 amino acids.

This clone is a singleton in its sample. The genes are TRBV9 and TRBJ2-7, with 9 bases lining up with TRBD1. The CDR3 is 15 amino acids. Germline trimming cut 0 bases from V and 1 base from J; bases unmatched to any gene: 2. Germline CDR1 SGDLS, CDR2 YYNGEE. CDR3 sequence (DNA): TGTGCCAGCAGCGTAGGACAGGGGGATTCCTACGAGCAGTACTTC. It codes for CASSVGQGDSYEQYF. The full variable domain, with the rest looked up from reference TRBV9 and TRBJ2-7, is DSGVTQTPKHLITATGQRVTLRCSPRSGDLSVYWYQQSLDQGLQFLIQYYNGEERAKGNILERFSAQQFPDLHSELNLSSLELGDSALYFCASSVGQGDSYEQYFGPGTRLTVT.

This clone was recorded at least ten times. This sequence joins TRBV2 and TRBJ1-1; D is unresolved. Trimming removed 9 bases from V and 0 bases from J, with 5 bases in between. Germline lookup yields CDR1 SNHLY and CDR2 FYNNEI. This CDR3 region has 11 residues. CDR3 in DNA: TGTGCCAGAACAGTGAACACTGAAGCTTTCTTT. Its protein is CARTVNTEAFF.

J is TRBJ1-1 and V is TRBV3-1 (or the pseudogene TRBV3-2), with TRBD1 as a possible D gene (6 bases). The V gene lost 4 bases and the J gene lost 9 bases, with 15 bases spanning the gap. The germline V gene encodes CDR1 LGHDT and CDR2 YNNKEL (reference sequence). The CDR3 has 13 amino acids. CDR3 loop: CASSPLLQGQAFF. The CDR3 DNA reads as TGTGCCAGCAGCCCCCTATTACAGGGACAAGCTTTCTTT.

CDR3 coding DNA: TGTGCCAGCAGTTACGAGGACGGGGGGGTCCAAGAGACCCAGTACTTC. Its protein product is CASSYEDGGVQETQYF. The gene calls are TRBV6-5 and TRBJ2-5; 8 nucleotides align to TRBD2. The CDR3 extends over 16 amino acids. The germline CDR1 and CDR2 sequences are MNHEY and SVGAGI. Trimming cost V 2 bases and J 1 base; bases outside gene matches: 6.

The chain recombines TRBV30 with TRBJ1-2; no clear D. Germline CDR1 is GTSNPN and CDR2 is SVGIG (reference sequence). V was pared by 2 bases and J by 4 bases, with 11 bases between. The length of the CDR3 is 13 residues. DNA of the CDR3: TGTGCCTGGAGTCCAGGAAGAAGCTATGGCTACACCTTC. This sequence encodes CAWSPGRSYGYTF.

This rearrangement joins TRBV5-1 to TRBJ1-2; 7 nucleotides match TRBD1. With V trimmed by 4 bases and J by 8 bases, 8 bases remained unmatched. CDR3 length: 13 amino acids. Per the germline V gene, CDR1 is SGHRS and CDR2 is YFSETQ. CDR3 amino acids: CASSPRQGGGYTF. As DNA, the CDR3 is TGCGCCAGCAGCCCTAGACAGGGCGGAGGCTACACCTTC.

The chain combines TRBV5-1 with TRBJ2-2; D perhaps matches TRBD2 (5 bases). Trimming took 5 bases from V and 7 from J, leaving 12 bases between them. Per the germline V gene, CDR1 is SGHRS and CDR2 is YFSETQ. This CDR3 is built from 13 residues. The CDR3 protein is CASRRTEGGELFF. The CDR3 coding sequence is TGCGCCAGCAGGCGGACCGAGGGCGGGGAGCTGTTTTTT. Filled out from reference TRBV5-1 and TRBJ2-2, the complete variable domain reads KAGVTQTPRYLIKTRGQQVTLSCSPISGHRSVSWYQQTPGQGLQFLFEYFSETQRNKGNFPGRFSGRQFSNSRSEMNVSTLELGDSALYLCASRRTEGGELFFGEGSRLTVL.

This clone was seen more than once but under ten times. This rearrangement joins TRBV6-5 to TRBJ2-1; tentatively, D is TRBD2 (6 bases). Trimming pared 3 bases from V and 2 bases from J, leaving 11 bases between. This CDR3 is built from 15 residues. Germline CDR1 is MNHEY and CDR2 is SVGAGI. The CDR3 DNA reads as TGTGCCAGCAGTTATACGGGACTGACCTACAATGAGCAGTTCTTC. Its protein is CASSYTGLTYNEQFF.

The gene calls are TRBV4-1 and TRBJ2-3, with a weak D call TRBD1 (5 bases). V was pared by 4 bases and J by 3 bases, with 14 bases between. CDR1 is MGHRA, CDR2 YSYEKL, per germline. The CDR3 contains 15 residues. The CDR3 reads CASSPSWQGTDTQYF. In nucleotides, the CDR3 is TGCGCCAGCAGCCCATCGTGGCAGGGAACAGATACGCAGTATTTT.

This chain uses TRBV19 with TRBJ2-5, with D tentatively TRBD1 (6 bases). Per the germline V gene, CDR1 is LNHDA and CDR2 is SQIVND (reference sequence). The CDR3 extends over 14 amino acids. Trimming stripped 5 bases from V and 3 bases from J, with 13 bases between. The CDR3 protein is CASSPHNREETQYF. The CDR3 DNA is TGTGCCAGTAGTCCGCACAACAGGGAAGAGACCCAGTACTTC.

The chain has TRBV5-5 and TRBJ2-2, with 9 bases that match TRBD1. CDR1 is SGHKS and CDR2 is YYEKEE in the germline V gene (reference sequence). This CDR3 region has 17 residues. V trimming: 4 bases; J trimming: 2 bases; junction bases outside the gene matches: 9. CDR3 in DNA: TGTGCCAGCAGCCGAGATCGGGACAGGGCTAACACCGGGGAGCTGTTTTTT. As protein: CASSRDRDRANTGELFF.

CDR3 DNA sequence: TGTGCCAGCAAGGGGTCGAGTGGGCCCAACTATGGCTACACCTTC. Translation gives CASKGSSGPNYGYTF. The chain carries TRBV7-8 and TRBJ1-2, with D perhaps TRBD1 (5 bases). This CDR3 spans 15 amino acids. The ends were cut back, 7 bases at V and 2 bases at J, with 17 bases in the middle. Germline CDR1 and CDR2: SGHVS and FQNEAQ.

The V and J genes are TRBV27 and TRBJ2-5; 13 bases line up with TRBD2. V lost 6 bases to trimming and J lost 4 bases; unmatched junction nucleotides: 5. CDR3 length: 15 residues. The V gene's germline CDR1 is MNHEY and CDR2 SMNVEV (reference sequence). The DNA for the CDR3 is TGTGCCAGCAGCCACCGACTAGCGGGAGGAGAGACCCAGTACTTC. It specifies CASSHRLAGGETQYF.

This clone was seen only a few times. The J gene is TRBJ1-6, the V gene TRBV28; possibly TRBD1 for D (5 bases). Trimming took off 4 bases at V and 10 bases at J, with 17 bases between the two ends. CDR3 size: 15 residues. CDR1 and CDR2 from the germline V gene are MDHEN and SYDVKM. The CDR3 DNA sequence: TGTGCCAGCAGTTCCCTGGTGGGGGGATTATCACCCCTCCACTTT. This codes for CASSSLVGGLSPLHF.

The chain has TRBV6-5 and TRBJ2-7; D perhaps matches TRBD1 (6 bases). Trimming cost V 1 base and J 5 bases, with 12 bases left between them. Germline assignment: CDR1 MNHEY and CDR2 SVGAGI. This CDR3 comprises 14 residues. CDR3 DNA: TGTGCCAGCAGTTACTTCGGGGCAGGGGACGAGCAGTACTTC. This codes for CASSYFGAGDEQYF.

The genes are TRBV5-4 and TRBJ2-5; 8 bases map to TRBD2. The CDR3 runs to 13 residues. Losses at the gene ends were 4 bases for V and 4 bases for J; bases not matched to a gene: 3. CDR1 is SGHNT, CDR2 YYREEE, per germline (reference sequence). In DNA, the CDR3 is TGTGCCAGCAGCCAAGCGGGGGTAGAGACCCAGTACTTC. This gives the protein CASSQAGVETQYF.

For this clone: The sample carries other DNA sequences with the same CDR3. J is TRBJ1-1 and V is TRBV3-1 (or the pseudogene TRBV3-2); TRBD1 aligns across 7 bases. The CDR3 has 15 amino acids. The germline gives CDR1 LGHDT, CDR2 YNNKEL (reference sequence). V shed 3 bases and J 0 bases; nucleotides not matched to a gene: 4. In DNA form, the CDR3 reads TGTGCCAGCAGCCAGACCGGGACAGTGAACACTGAAGCTTTCTTT. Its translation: CASSQTGTVNTEAFF.

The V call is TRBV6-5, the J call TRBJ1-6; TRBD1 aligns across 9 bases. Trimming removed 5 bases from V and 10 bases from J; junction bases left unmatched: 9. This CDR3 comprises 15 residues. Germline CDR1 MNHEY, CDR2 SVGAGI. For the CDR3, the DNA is TGTGCCAGCAGTACCACAGGGGGCAGGGGCTCACCCCTCCACTTT. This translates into CASSTTGGRGSPLHF.

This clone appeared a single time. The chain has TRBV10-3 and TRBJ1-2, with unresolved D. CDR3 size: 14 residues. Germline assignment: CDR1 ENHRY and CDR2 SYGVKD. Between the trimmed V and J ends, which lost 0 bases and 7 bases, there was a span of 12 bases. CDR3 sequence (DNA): TGTGCCATCAGTGAGTCGAGGAGGGTGAGTGGCTACACCTTC. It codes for CAISESRRVSGYTF.

This CDR3 is CASRQTGTGYEQYF. The CDR3 DNA sequence: TGTGCCAGCAGACAAACCGGGACAGGCTACGAGCAGTACTTC. J is TRBJ2-7 and V is TRBV6-5, with TRBD1 matching 8 bases. CDR3 length: 14 amino acids. V was clipped by 6 bases and J by 3 bases; unmatched bases: 7. Germline CDR1 MNHEY, CDR2 SVGAGI.

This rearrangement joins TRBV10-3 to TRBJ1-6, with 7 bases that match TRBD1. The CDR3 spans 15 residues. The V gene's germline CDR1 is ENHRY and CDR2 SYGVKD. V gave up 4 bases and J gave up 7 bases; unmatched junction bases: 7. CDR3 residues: CAISASTGRNSPLHF. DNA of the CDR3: TGTGCCATCAGTGCGTCGACAGGGAGGAATTCACCCCTCCACTTT.

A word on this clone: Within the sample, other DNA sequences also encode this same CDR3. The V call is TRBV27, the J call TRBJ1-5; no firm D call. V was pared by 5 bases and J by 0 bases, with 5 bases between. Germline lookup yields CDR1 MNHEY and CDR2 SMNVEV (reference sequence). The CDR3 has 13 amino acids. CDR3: CASSPNSNQPQHF. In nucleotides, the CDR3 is TGTGCCAGCAGTCCTAATAGCAATCAGCCCCAGCATTTT.

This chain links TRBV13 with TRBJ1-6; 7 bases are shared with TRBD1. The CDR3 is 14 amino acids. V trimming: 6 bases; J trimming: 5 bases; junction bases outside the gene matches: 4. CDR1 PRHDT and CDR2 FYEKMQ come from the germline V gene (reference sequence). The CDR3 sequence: CASRPGGDNSPLHF. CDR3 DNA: TGTGCCAGCAGGCCAGGGGGAGATAATTCACCCCTCCACTTT.

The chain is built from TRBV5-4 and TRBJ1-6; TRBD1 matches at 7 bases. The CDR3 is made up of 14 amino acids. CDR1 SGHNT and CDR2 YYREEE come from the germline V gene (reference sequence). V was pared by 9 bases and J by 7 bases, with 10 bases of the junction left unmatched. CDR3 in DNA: TGTGCCACTTATGACAGGGCAGGGAATTCACCCCTCCACTTT. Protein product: CATYDRAGNSPLHF.

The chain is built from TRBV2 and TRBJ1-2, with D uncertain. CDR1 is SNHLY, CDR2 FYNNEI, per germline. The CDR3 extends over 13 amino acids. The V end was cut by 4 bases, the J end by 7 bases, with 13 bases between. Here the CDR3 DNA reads TGTGCCAGCAGTGGAGGGAGAGGAGGTGGCTACACCTTC. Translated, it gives CASSGGRGGGYTF.

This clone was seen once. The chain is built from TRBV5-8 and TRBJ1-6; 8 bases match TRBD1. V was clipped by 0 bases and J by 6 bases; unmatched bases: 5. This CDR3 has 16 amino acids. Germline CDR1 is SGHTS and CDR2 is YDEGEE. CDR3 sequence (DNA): TGTGCCAGCAGCTTGGTTCAGGGGGCCGGTAATTCACCCCTCCACTTT. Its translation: CASSLVQGAGNSPLHF.